The 3 T cell receptor beta chains listed next were all sequenced from one sample in a study of graft-versus-host responses after intestinal transplantation. Repertoires were generated with immunoSEQ multiplex PCR, while TCRdb's copy carries only in-frame clones and drops some. The sample shows roughly 93,000 clones, about 93% of them seen only once. These TCRs are of unknown antigen specificity. The sequencing used unstimulated CD8+ T cells sorted from spleen or lymph node cells, collected before intestinal transplant. The origin of the receptors is a human donor who received an intestinal transplant.

This chain joins TRBV5-6 and TRBJ2-5; 10 nucleotides match TRBD1. The V and J ends lost 2 bases and 4 bases, in that order; junction bases with no gene match: 8. Germline CDR1 and CDR2: SGHDT and YYEEEE. The CDR3 contains 16 residues. The CDR3 region is CASSLKPGQGRETQYF. CDR3 sequence (DNA): TGTGCCAGCAGCTTAAAACCGGGACAGGGGCGAGAGACCCAGTACTTC.

The chain joins TRBV5-4 to TRBJ2-5, with 8 bases that match TRBD2. Gene TRBJ2-7 matches the end of the DNA better, so the J call may be wrong. The CDR3 covers 15 residues. Germline assignment: CDR1 SGHNT and CDR2 YYREEE (reference sequence). CDR3 nucleotides: TGTGCCAGCAGCTTGGCGGCGGGAGGACTATACGAGCAGTACTTC. This gives the protein CASSLAAGGLYEQYF.

The chain carries TRBV2 and TRBJ1-2; TRBD1 agrees at 8 bases. The germline V gene encodes CDR1 SNHLY and CDR2 FYNNEI. Germline trimming cut 2 bases from V and 5 bases from J; bases unmatched to any gene: 7. The CDR3 runs 15 residues. This CDR3 is CASSEIRGQWYGYTF. The CDR3 region has the DNA TGTGCCAGCAGTGAAATCAGGGGGCAATGGTATGGCTACACCTTC. Drawing the rest from reference TRBV2 and TRBJ1-2, the complete variable domain is EPEVTQTPSHQVTQMGQEVILRCVPISNHLYFYWYRQILGQKVEFLVSFYNNEISEKSEIFDDQFSVERPDGSNFTLKIRSTKLEDSAMYFCASSEIRGQWYGYTFGSGTRLTVV.